This TCR beta chain comes out of a study of identical twins. This CDR3 has 13 amino acids. Trimming took 3 bases from V and 4 from J; bases not matched to a gene: 4. The germline gives CDR1 DFQATT, CDR2 SNEGSKA (reference sequence). The sample holds many counts of this clonotype. What it binds is unknown. A single record per CDR3 protein comes from TCRdb applying MiXCR to the 5' RACE reads. The repertoire consists of 600,000 to 800,000 distinct CDR3 sequences, with around 21% occurring once and the leading ten covering roughly 4%. Broader study findings: Weaker excess twin sharing was seen among beta out-of-frame sequences.

These data were also reused for a study on T cells expressing NK-cell markers.

The TCR was taken from a woman aged 18-29 years in good health. The genes are TRBV20-1 and TRBJ2-5, with TRBD2 matching 8 bases. The sequenced sample consisted of PBMCs. The CDR3 region is CSASGGAGETQYF. DNA for the CDR3: TGCAGTGCTAGCGGGGGGGCTGGAGAGACCCAGTACTTC.